Listed below are T cell receptor beta chains from one sample, sequenced in a study of CD8 T cells in ankylosing spondylitis. TCRdb itself ran the 5' RACE reads through MiXCR, one entry per CDR3 protein. The top ten clones hold around 14% of a sample with around 340,000 distinct CDR3 sequences, 20% of them seen once. What was sequenced was blood, either unsorted or a sorted T cell fraction (not recorded which). Receptors originate from a male donor with ankylosing spondylitis or in good health (not recorded which). CDR3s include the opening cysteine and the closing phenylalanine or tryptophan. A D gene is named only where the DNA matches it firmly. Where a row states a size, it is once, few, many or the class of an expanded clone; other rows omit it.

D: NA
size: few
J: TRBJ1-1
length: 11
V: TRBV12-3/TRBV12-4
CDR3: CASSLGVAAFF
DNA: TGTGCCAGCAGCCTGGGGGTGGCAGCTTTCTTT

D: NA
size: few
J: TRBJ1-1
length: 14
V: TRBV6-1
CDR3: CASSPPGTYTEAFF
DNA: TGTGCCAGCAGTCCACCGGGCACCTACACTGAAGCTTTCTTT

D: TRBD1
size: NA
J: TRBJ1-5
length: 13
V: TRBV7-9
CDR3: CASSTGGNQPQHF
DNA: TGTGCCAGCAGCACAGGGGGCAATCAGCCCCAGCATTTT

D: TRBD2
size: NA
J: TRBJ2-3
length: 17
V: TRBV2
CDR3: CASSGPGLAGSTDTQYF
DNA: TGTGCCAGCAGTGGGCCGGGACTAGCGGGGAGCACAGATACGCAGTATTTT

D: TRBD1
size: NA
J: TRBJ2-7
length: 16
V: TRBV10-3
CDR3: CAISDPPGQGAHEQYF
DNA: TGTGCCATCAGTGATCCCCCGGGACAGGGGGCCCACGAGCAGTACTTC

D: NA
size: NA
J: TRBJ2-5
length: 16
V: TRBV7-2
CDR3: CASSLDPGSVQETQYF
DNA: TGTGCCAGCAGCTTAGATCCAGGGAGTGTACAAGAGACCCAGTACTTC

D: TRBD1
size: NA
J: TRBJ2-1
length: 16
V: TRBV7-9
CDR3: CASSYRTGASYNEQFF
DNA: TGTGCCAGCTCCTATCGTACAGGGGCGTCCTACAATGAGCAGTTCTTC

D: NA
size: NA
J: TRBJ2-5
length: 16
V: TRBV15
CDR3: CATSRGVELAEETQYF
DNA: TGTGCCACCAGCAGAGGGGTTGAACTAGCCGAAGAGACCCAGTACTTC

D: NA
size: few
J: TRBJ2-1
length: 15
V: TRBV12-3/TRBV12-4
CDR3: CASSLGSRSYNEQFF
DNA: TGTGCCAGCAGTTTGGGCAGCCGGTCCTACAATGAGCAGTTCTTC

D: NA
size: few
J: TRBJ1-5
length: 15
V: TRBV21-1
CDR3: CASSRSGLEGQPQHF
DNA: TGTGCCAGCAGCAGGTCCGGGCTGGAGGGTCAGCCCCAGCATTTT

D: NA
size: few
J: TRBJ2-5
length: 13
V: TRBV4-1
CDR3: CASSPENQETQYF
DNA: TGCGCCAGCAGCCCGGAGAATCAAGAGACCCAGTACTTC